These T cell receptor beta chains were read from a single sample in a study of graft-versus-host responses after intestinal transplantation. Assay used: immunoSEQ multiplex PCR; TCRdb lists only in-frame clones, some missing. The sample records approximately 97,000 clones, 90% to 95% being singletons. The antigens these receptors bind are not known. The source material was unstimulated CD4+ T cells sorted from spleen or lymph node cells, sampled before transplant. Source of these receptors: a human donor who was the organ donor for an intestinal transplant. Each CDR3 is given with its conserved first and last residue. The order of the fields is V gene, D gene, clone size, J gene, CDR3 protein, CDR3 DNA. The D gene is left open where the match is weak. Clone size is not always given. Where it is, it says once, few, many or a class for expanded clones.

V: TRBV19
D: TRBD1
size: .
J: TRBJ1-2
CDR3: CASRKTGSGYTF
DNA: TGTGCCAGTAGGAAGACAGGGTCTGGCTACACCTTC

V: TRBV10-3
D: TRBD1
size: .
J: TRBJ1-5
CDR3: CAISETGDNQPQHF
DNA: TGTGCCATCAGTGAGACAGGGGACAATCAGCCCCAGCATTTT

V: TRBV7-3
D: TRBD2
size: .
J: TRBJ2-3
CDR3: CASSLLAAPPTDTQYF
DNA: TGTGCCAGCAGCTTACTAGCGGCCCCCCCCACAGATACGCAGTATTTT

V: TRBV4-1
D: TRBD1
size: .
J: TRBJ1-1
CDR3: CASSQEPTGAGTEAFF
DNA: TGCGCCAGCAGCCAAGAACCCACAGGGGCAGGAACTGAAGCTTTCTTT

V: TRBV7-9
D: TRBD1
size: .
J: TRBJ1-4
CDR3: CASGDRGENEKLFF
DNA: TGTGCCAGCGGGGACAGGGGGGAGAATGAAAAACTGTTTTTT

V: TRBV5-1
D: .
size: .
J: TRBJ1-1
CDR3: CASSFGTGLNTEAFF
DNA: TGCGCCAGCAGCTTTGGAACAGGGCTGAACACTGAAGCTTTCTTT

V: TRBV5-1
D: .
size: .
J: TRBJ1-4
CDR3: CASSPIGQTINEKLFF
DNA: TGCGCCAGCTCCCCCATAGGACAGACGATTAATGAAAAACTGTTTTTT

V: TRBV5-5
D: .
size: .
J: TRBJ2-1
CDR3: CASSLAGHNEQFF
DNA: TGTGCCAGCAGCTTGGCAGGCCACAATGAGCAGTTCTTC

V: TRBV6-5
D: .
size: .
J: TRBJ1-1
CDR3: CASSWSGRTEAFF
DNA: TGTGCCAGCAGTTGGAGCGGTCGGACCGAAGCTTTCTTT

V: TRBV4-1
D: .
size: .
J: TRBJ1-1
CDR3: CASSQVSQGNTEAFF
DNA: TGCGCCAGCAGCCAAGTGTCACAGGGCAACACTGAAGCTTTCTTT

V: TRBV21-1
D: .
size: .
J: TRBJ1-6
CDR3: CASSKVVPRGSYNSPLHF
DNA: TGTGCCAGCAGCAAAGTAGTCCCTAGAGGCTCCTATAATTCACCCCTCCACTTT

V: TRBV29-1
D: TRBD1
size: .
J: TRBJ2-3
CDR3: CSVTPRQGPDTQYF
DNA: TGCAGCGTTACGCCCCGACAGGGCCCAGATACGCAGTATTTT

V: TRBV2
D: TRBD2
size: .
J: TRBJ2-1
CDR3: CASSPPGLGGNEQFF
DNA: TGTGCCAGCAGTCCACCGGGACTAGGGGGGAATGAGCAGTTCTTC

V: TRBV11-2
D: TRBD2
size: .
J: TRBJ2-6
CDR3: CASSAGDLPANVLAF
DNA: TGTGCCAGCAGCGCGGGGGACCTCCCAGCCAACGTCCTGGCTTTC

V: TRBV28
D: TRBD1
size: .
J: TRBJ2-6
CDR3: CASLARTGVTGANVLTF
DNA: TGTGCCAGCCTTGCCCGGACAGGGGTGACTGGGGCCAACGTCCTGACTTTC

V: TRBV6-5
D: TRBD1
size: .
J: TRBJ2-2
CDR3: CASSPGGWTGELFF
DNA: TGTGCCAGCAGTCCAGGGGGCTGGACCGGGGAGCTGTTTTTT

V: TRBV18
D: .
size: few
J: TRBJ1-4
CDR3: CASSPSQGEKLFF
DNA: TGTGCCAGCTCACCCTCCCAGGGTGAAAAACTGTTTTTT

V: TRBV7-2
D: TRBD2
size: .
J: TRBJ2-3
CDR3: CASSLSSGRTDTQYF
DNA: TGTGCCAGCAGCTTATCTAGCGGGCGCACAGATACGCAGTATTTT

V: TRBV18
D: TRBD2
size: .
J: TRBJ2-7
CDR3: CASSPRAGGPTYEQYF
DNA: TGTGCCAGCTCTCCCCGAGCGGGGGGGCCGACCTACGAGCAGTACTTC

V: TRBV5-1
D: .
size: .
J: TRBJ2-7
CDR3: CASRFGRESSYEQYF
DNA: TGCGCCAGCAGATTCGGGAGAGAAAGCTCCTACGAGCAGTACTTC

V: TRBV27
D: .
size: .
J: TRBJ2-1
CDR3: CASSFVQGNEQFF
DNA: TGTGCCAGCAGTTTTGTGCAGGGCAATGAGCAGTTCTTC

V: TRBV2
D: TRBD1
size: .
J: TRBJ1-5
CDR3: CASRIDRGPSNQPQHF
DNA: TGTGCCAGCAGGATAGACAGGGGCCCAAGCAATCAGCCCCAGCATTTT

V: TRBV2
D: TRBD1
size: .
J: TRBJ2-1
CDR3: CASTAGQGWNEQFF
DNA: TGTGCCAGCACCGCGGGACAGGGATGGAATGAGCAGTTCTTC

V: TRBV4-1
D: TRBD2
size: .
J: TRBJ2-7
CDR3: CASSRGTSGGSSYEQYF
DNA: TGCGCCAGCAGCCGCGGGACTAGCGGGGGTAGCTCCTACGAGCAGTACTTC

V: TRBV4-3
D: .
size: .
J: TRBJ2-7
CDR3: CASSQDLGGREQYF
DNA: TGCGCCAGCAGCCAAGATTTGGGGGGTCGCGAGCAGTACTTC

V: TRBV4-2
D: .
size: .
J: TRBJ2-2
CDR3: CASRQIISRNTGELFF
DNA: TGTGCCAGCAGACAAATCATTTCTAGGAACACCGGGGAGCTGTTTTTT

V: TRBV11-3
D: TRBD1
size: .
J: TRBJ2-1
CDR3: CASSRRDSFTNEQFF
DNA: TGTGCCAGCAGCAGACGGGACAGTTTCACGAATGAGCAGTTCTTC

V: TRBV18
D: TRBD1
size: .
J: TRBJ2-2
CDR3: CASSPKATGGTGELFF
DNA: TGTGCCAGCTCACCGAAGGCGACAGGGGGCACCGGGGAGCTGTTTTTT

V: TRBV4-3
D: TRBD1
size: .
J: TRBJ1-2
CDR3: CASREPGQGSRYGYTF
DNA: TGCGCCAGCAGGGAACCGGGACAGGGATCTCGCTATGGCTACACCTTC

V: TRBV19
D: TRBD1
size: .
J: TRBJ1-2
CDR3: CASSSPTGQTFYGYTF
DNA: TGTGCCAGTAGTAGCCCGACAGGGCAAACCTTCTATGGCTACACCTTC

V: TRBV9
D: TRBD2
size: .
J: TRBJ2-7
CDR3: CASSPSGYESYEQYF
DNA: TGTGCCAGCAGTCCTAGCGGGTATGAGTCCTACGAGCAGTACTTC

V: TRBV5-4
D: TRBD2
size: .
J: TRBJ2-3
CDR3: CASSVGLAGDRTQYF
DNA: TGTGCCAGCAGCGTTGGACTAGCGGGGGATAGAACGCAGTATTTT

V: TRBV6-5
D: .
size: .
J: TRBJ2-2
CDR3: CASSRQGRNTGELFF
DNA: TGTGCCAGCAGCAGGCAGGGGAGGAACACCGGGGAGCTGTTTTTT